This T cell receptor beta chain was recorded in a study of T cell responses to AZD1222 COVID-19 vaccine. Study results and caveats: Females outnumbered males among donors, who were mostly white British; clonal diversity was possibly underestimated.

Clones were read by immunoSEQ multiplex PCR, and TCRdb kept only the in-frame ones, dropping some. The profile shows some 140,000 clones, around 90% of them singletons. This clone was observed once. No antigen is known for it. The J segment lost 4 bases and the V segment lost 7 bases, leaving 7 bases of the junction unmatched. CDR1 and CDR2 from the germline V gene are SGDLS and YYNGEE. This CDR3 is built from 13 residues. The sequence was collected from an adult in good health. This chain uses TRBV9 with TRBJ1-2, with 7 positions matching TRBD1. Specimen: peripheral blood, collected on day 0 of AZD1222 vaccination. The CDR3 is CASYGTEIYGYTF. For the CDR3, the DNA is TGTGCCAGCTACGGGACAGAGATCTATGGCTACACCTTC.